Listed below are T cell receptor beta chains from one sample, sequenced in a study of molecular identifiers for immune sequencing clone quantification. In TCRdb, the PCR reads were re-called with MiXCR into one record per CDR3 protein. The sample contains 85,000 to 90,000 distinct CDR3 sequences, approximately 23% of which appear only once. Sequenced: naive CD8+ T cells from blood, with Jurkat cell RNA spiked in. Source of these receptors: a human donor in good health. Some libraries in this study had Jurkat cell RNA spiked in. Both conserved end residues are part of each CDR3. A D gene is named only where the DNA matches it firmly. Rows give clone size only sometimes, using once, few, many, or a class for an expanded clone.

TGTGCCAGCAGCCAAGGGTCGGACAGGGGGTTCTACGAGCAGTACTTC,CASSQGSDRGFYEQYF,16,.,TRBV4-2,TRBJ2-7,TRBD1
TGTGCCAGCAGCCAAGTTGTAGGGGCCACTGAAGCTTTCTTT,CASSQVVGATEAFF,14,many,TRBV3-1,TRBJ1-1,.
TGTGCCAGCAGTTTTCATGCAGGGACTTCCACAGATACGCAGTATTTT,CASSFHAGTSTDTQYF,16,.,TRBV28,TRBJ2-3,.
TGCGCCAGCAGCTCCAGGGGCTCAGACACTGGAGCTTTCTTT,CASSSRGSDTGAFF,14,.,TRBV5-1,TRBJ1-1,.
TGTGCCAGCAGTTTGGGACCCTCTGGGGCCAACGTCCTGACTTTC,CASSLGPSGANVLTF,15,many,TRBV28,TRBJ2-6,.
TGTGCTAGTGGTTTGGGCCAACGTCCCTACGAGCAGTACTTC,CASGLGQRPYEQYF,14,.,TRBV12-5,TRBJ2-7,.
TGCGCCAGCAGCCAGAACACAGGGATAACGGCAGATACGCAGTATTTT,CASSQNTGITADTQYF,16,many,TRBV4-3,TRBJ2-3,.
TGCAGTGCTGACAGTGCCTACGAGCAGTACTTC,CSADSAYEQYF,11,.,TRBV20-1,TRBJ2-7,.
TGTGCCAGCAGCTCGGCTAGCGGGGGGGCGGGAGATACGCAGTATTTT,CASSSASGGAGDTQYF,16,many,TRBV5-5,TRBJ2-3,TRBD2
TGTGCCAGCAGCTCCATCAGGGGTACGAGAGAGACCCAGTACTTC,CASSSIRGTRETQYF,15,many,TRBV7-9,TRBJ2-5,.
TGTGCCAGCAGTTTATTAGTGGTTTCGGGCCCCGAGAACGAGCAGTACTTC,CASSLLVVSGPENEQYF,17,few,TRBV27,TRBJ2-7,.
TGTGCCAGTAGTACTGGAGACGGCTACGAGCAGTACTTC,CASSTGDGYEQYF,13,few,TRBV19,TRBJ2-7,.
TGCAGCGTTGAAAAAACAGAAGCTAACTATGGCTACACCTTC,CSVEKTEANYGYTF,14,many,TRBV29-1,TRBJ1-2,.
TGTGCCAGCAGCTTGGTACCTGGGGAGGGTACTGAAGCTTTCTTT,CASSLVPGEGTEAFF,15,many,TRBV5-5,TRBJ1-1,.
TGCGCCAGCAGCCCGGGACAGGGGAATTCACCCCTCCACTTT,CASSPGQGNSPLHF,14,few,TRBV5-1,TRBJ1-6,TRBD1
TGTGCCAGCAGCTTGAGTGGGGGGGTCGACGAGCAGTACTTC,CASSLSGGVDEQYF,14,.,TRBV5-5,TRBJ2-7,TRBD2
TGCGCCAGCAGCCATGAGATGAGGGAAAACCGTGAGCAGTTCTTC,CASSHEMRENREQFF,15,many,TRBV4-3,TRBJ2-1,.
TGTGCCTGGAGGGACGCGGGACAGGGATACTACGAGCAGTACTTC,CAWRDAGQGYYEQYF,15,many,TRBV30,TRBJ2-7,TRBD1
TGTGCCATCAGTGAATCCGGGTCTGAAGCTTTCTTT,CAISESGSEAFF,12,few,TRBV10-3,TRBJ1-1,.
TGCAGCGTCGGGGACGGGAACTACGAGCAGTACTTC,CSVGDGNYEQYF,12,few,TRBV29-1,TRBJ2-7,.
TGCGCCAGCAGCCAAGGTTTAGGTTTAATGCGGAACACTGAAGCTTTCTTT,CASSQGLGLMRNTEAFF,17,many,TRBV4-1,TRBJ1-1,.
TGTGCCAGCGGGGGAGTCGGAAGAGATACGCAGTATTTT,CASGGVGRDTQYF,13,many,TRBV6-2/TRBV6-3,TRBJ2-3,.
TGTGCCAGCAGCCAAGTGGGTGCTAGCAGCTACAATGAGCAGTTCTTC,CASSQVGASSYNEQFF,16,.,TRBV3-1,TRBJ2-1,.
TGTGCCAGCAGCTCCCCCGGGACTAGCGGGATAATTGGCACAGATGCGCAGTACTTT,CASSSPGTSGIIGTDAQYF,19,.,TRBV7-6,TRBJ2-3,TRBD2
TGTGCCAGCAGTCGGACCCACGAGCAGTACTTC,CASSRTHEQYF,11,few,TRBV6-2/TRBV6-3,TRBJ2-7,.
TGTGCCAGCAGCTCTAGGGACTCCCGCACAGATGCGCAGTATTTT,CASSSRDSRTDAQYF,15,few,TRBV7-9,TRBJ2-3,.
TGCGCCAGCAGCCTACCGGGACAGGGGAGGTCTGAAGCTTTCTTT,CASSLPGQGRSEAFF,15,many,TRBV4-1,TRBJ1-1,TRBD1
TGTGCCAGCAGTCGTCCCGGACAGGAAATGAACACTGAAGCTTTCTTT,CASSRPGQEMNTEAFF,16,.,TRBV7-9,TRBJ1-1,TRBD1
TGTGCCAGCAGCCAAGTGAATAGCGGGGGACCACTAGCCAAAAACATTCAGTACTTC,CASSQVNSGGPLAKNIQYF,19,.,TRBV3-2,TRBJ2-4,.
TGTGCCAGCAGCGTTGTTCCACTTGATTCGAACACTGAAGCTTTCTTT,CASSVVPLDSNTEAFF,16,many,TRBV9,TRBJ1-1,.
TGTGCTAGTGGTTTGCTGACCGGGACTAGGGGGTATGAGCAGTTCTTC,CASGLLTGTRGYEQFF,16,many,TRBV12-5,TRBJ2-1,TRBD2
TGCAGCGGGGCCGGGACAGGGGGAGGGGAGACCCAGTGCTTC,CSGAGTGGGETQCF,14,.,TRBV29-1,TRBJ2-5,TRBD1
TGCGCCAGCAGTGATAGTGTCACAGATACGCAGTATTTT,CASSDSVTDTQYF,13,.,TRBV10-1,TRBJ2-3,.
TGTGCCAGCCTCCCGGCGACAGGGGTCCCGGACACTGAAGCTTTCTTT,CASLPATGVPDTEAFF,16,.,TRBV7-9,TRBJ1-1,TRBD1
TGTGCCAGCAGCTGGGGGGAAGAAGCCTCCTACGAGCAGTACTTC,CASSWGEEASYEQYF,15,many,TRBV7-9,TRBJ2-7,.
TGTGCCAGTTGTATGAGCACAGATACGCAGTATTTT,CASCMSTDTQYF,12,.,TRBV19,TRBJ2-3,.
TGCAGTGCTAGAGATGTGGTAGGGACAACAGATACGCAACATTTT,CSARDVVGTTDTQHF,15,.,TRBV20-1,TRBJ2-3,.
TGTGCTAGTGTCCTAGACAGCCTAGGGGCCCCCGTCCTGACTTTC,CASVLDSLGAPVLTF,15,.,TRBV12-5,TRBJ2-6,.
TGTGCCAGCAGCTTAGGTCTACAGGCCCACGAGCAGTACTTC,CASSLGLQAHEQYF,14,many,TRBV7-9,TRBJ2-7,.
TGTGCCAGCAACACCCCAGGGGCCTCCGGGGCCAACGACCTGACTTTC,CASNTPGASGANDLTF,16,.,TRBV7-9,TRBJ2-6,.
TGTGCCAGCAGTTACACGGCGGAGAACACTGAAGCTTTCTTT,CASSYTAENTEAFF,14,many,TRBV6-6,TRBJ1-1,.
TGTGCCAGCAGCGATCGTTATAACACCATATATTTT,CASSDRYNTIYF,12,.,TRBV9,TRBJ1-3,.
TGTGCCAGCAGCAGTCGCCAGGGGGTCTCAGCAGATACGCAGTATTTT,CASSSRQGVSADTQYF,16,.,TRBV21-1,TRBJ2-3,.
TGCGCCAGCTCCCCTTATAGCAATCAGCCCCAGCATTTT,CASSPYSNQPQHF,13,many,TRBV5-1,TRBJ1-5,.